The T cell receptor (beta chain) under discussion was sequenced for a study of shared clonotypes between healthy human individuals. Method: immunoSEQ multiplex PCR; TCRdb's copy keeps in-frame clones and lacks some. The sample shows around 1.6 million clones, 95% to 99% of them seen only once. This clonotype was sampled from a man aged 25 to 45 in good health. The specimen sequenced was naive CD4+ T cells sorted from blood. This sample's subset: CD45RA+ positively selected.

CDR3 in DNA: TGTGCCAGCAGCTTAACCGGGGAGAATGAGCAGTTCTTC. Its protein product is CASSLTGENEQFF. This sequence joins TRBV7-3 and TRBJ2-1; possibly TRBD2 for D (5 bases). The V gene's germline CDR1 is SGHTA and CDR2 FQGTGA. The V and J ends lost 0 bases and 7 bases respectively, with 7 bases between them. CDR3 length: 13 residues.